This T cell receptor beta chain was retrieved from a study of T cell responses to AZD1222 COVID-19 vaccine. Clones were read by immunoSEQ multiplex PCR, and TCRdb kept only the in-frame ones, dropping some. The sample contains 95,000 to 150,000 clones, roughly 91% of which appear only once. The length of the CDR3 is 15 residues. V was clipped by 6 bases and J by 5 bases, with 20 bases between them. CDR1 is SGHRS, CDR2 YFSETQ, per germline. The chain joins TRBV5-1 to TRBJ2-5; the D gene is possibly TRBD2 (6 bases). The TCR originated in an adult in good health. The sample here was peripheral blood, taken on day 0 of MenACWY control vaccination. The CDR3 DNA reads as TGCGCCAGCAATGGAGGGCGGACCTTTGGGGAGACCCAGTACTTC. Translating gives CASNGGRTFGETQYF.